The 21 T cell receptor beta chains below come from one sample, sequenced in a study of T cell responses to AZD1222 COVID-19 vaccine. Assay: immunoSEQ multiplex PCR; the TCRdb copy retains only in-frame clones and omits some. Of more than 150,000 clones detected, 85% to 95% appear once; the ten largest clones hold more than 9%. Source: peripheral blood, taken on day 0 of AZD1222 vaccination. Every receptor here comes from an adult in good health.

This chain links TRBV5-4 with TRBJ2-3, with a tentative D call TRBD2 (5 bases). This CDR3 has 13 amino acids. The germline gives CDR1 SGHNT, CDR2 YYREEE (reference sequence). Trimming pared 0 bases from V and 3 bases from J, leaving 5 bases between. CDR3 amino acids: CASSLAGTDTQYF. CDR3 nucleotide sequence: TGTGCCAGCAGCTTGGCGGGGACAGATACGCAGTATTTT.

The rearrangement links TRBV5-4 to TRBJ2-5; no clear D. The CDR3 is made up of 13 amino acids. V shed 2 bases and J shed 5 bases, with 10 bases lying between them. Germline-derived CDR1 and CDR2 are SGHNT and YYREEE (reference sequence). CDR3 protein: CASSFGDMETQYF. In nucleotides, the CDR3 is TGTGCCAGCAGCTTTGGAGACATGGAGACCCAGTACTTC.

This clone occurred once. The chain combines TRBV5-5 with TRBJ2-7, with unresolved D. The germline CDR1 and CDR2 sequences are SGHKS and YYEKEE (reference sequence). Deletions cut 4 bases from V and 7 bases from J, with 18 bases between. The CDR3 loop spans 14 amino acids. The CDR3 loop reads CASSRKWPNGEQYF. The CDR3 DNA follows: TGTGCCAGCAGCAGAAAGTGGCCAAACGGGGAGCAGTACTTC.

The V call is TRBV6-5, the J call TRBJ2-2; D is unclear. Germline V gives CDR1 MNHEY, CDR2 SVGAGI. The V end lost 0 bases, the J end lost 5 bases, and 13 bases lay between the germline ends. This CDR3 comprises 16 residues. CDR3 in DNA: TGTGCCAGCAGTTACTCTCGAGTGCTACCGACCGGGGAGCTGTTTTTT. This encodes CASSYSRVLPTGELFF.

J is TRBJ1-2 and V is TRBV5-5; D is possibly TRBD1 (5 bases). Germline V gene lookup returns CDR1 SGHKS and CDR2 YYEKEE (reference sequence). V was shortened by 5 bases and J by 5 bases, with 19 bases between the two germline ends. The CDR3 runs 15 residues. CDR3 sequence: CASSPATAPGYGYTF. CDR3 nucleotide sequence: TGTGCCAGCAGTCCAGCCACTGCCCCAGGGTATGGCTACACCTTC.

The chain uses TRBV3-1 (or the pseudogene TRBV3-2) and TRBJ2-1; TRBD2 aligns across 11 bases. The trim removed 4 bases at V and 9 bases at J, leaving 5 bases unmatched. The CDR3 consists of 14 residues. CDR1 and CDR2 (germline): LGHDT, YNNKEL (reference sequence). CDR3 nucleotide sequence: TGTGCCAGCAGCCGGGGACTAGCGGAGGGTGAGCAGTTCTTC. Its protein is CASSRGLAEGEQFF.

The chain combines TRBV7-2 with TRBJ1-4; D unclear. The CDR3 spans 15 residues. The V gene lost 6 bases and the J gene lost 7 bases, with 18 bases spanning the gap. Germline V gene data show CDR1 as SGHTA and CDR2 as FQGNSA. The CDR3 reads CASSYITTGSEKLFF. The CDR3 nucleotides are TGTGCCAGCAGTTATATAACGACCGGGAGTGAAAAACTGTTTTTT.

This chain uses TRBV5-1 with TRBJ1-2, with 7 nucleotides matching TRBD1. CDR1 SGHRS and CDR2 YFSETQ come from the germline V gene. The CDR3 is 17 residues long. With 0 bases clipped from V and 0 bases from J, the junction kept 8 bases outside the gene matches. The CDR3 region is CASSLAGGTAANYGYTF. In nucleotides, the CDR3 is TGCGCCAGCAGCTTGGCCGGGGGGACAGCAGCTAACTATGGCTACACCTTC. Supplemented by reference TRBV5-1 and TRBJ1-2, the full variable domain reads KAGVTQTPRYLIKTRGQQVTLSCSPISGHRSVSWYQQTPGQGLQFLFEYFSETQRNKGNFPGRFSGRQFSNSRSEMNVSTLELGDSALYLCASSLAGGTAANYGYTFGSGTRLTVV.

This chain uses TRBV27 with TRBJ1-2; perhaps TRBD1 as D (5 bases). Trimming left V 6 bases short and J 4 bases short, with 12 bases between. This CDR3 spans 13 amino acids. Germline V gives CDR1 MNHEY, CDR2 SMNVEV (reference sequence). The CDR3 here is CASSSTEGYGYTF. The CDR3 region has the DNA TGTGCCAGCAGCTCGACAGAGGGCTATGGCTACACCTTC.

The rearrangement uses TRBV29-1 and TRBJ1-2; no reliable D call. CDR3 length: 12 amino acids. CDR1 is SQVTM, CDR2 ANQGSEA, per germline. V was shortened by 4 bases and J by 8 bases, with 14 bases between the two germline ends. Here the CDR3 reads CSVGLGVWGYTF. CDR3 coding DNA: TGCAGCGTTGGGCTCGGGGTCTGGGGCTACACCTTC.

This clone occurred once. The V and J genes are TRBV9 and TRBJ1-1; D call uncertain. The ends were cut back, 4 bases at V and 0 bases at J, with 7 bases in the middle. The CDR3 runs 13 residues. Germline assignment: CDR1 SGDLS and CDR2 YYNGEE. For the CDR3, the DNA is TGTGCCAGCAGCTTATTTGTGAACACTGAAGCTTTCTTT. This gives the protein CASSLFVNTEAFF.

The chain uses TRBV28 and TRBJ1-6; 7 bases map to TRBD1. This CDR3 is 15 amino acids long. Germline CDR1 MDHEN, CDR2 SYDVKM. Trimming removed 7 bases from V and 2 bases from J; junction bases left unmatched: 5. CDR3 sequence: CASTKGTAYNSPLHF. As DNA, the CDR3 is TGTGCCAGCACTAAGGGGACAGCCTATAATTCACCCCTCCACTTT.

This sequence joins TRBV6-5 and TRBJ1-2; tentative D call: TRBD1 (6 bases). V lost 0 bases to trimming and J lost 6 bases, with 14 bases between them. Germline V gene lookup returns CDR1 MNHEY and CDR2 SVGAGI. This CDR3 comprises 15 residues. CDR3 amino acids: CASSYSTQGGHGYTF. The CDR3 coding sequence is TGTGCCAGCAGTTACTCGACACAGGGAGGGCATGGCTACACCTTC.

V gene TRBV15 combines with J gene TRBJ2-1; 13 positions match TRBD2. Trimming cost V 0 bases and J 7 bases; bases outside gene matches: 9. Looked up from germline, CDR1 is LNHNV and CDR2 is YYDKDF (reference sequence). This CDR3 comprises 18 residues. Here the CDR3 DNA reads TGTGCCACCAGCAGAGATCCCGGACTAGCGGGAGTATCAAATGAGCAGTTCTTC. Protein: CATSRDPGLAGVSNEQFF.

The chain recombines TRBV9 with TRBJ2-5; 9 bases fit TRBD2. From germline, CDR1 is SGDLS and CDR2 YYNGEE. J lost 4 bases, V lost 0 bases, and 7 bases had no gene match. This CDR3 region has 16 residues. CDR3 sequence (DNA): TGTGCCAGCAGCGTAGGGGGCGGGAGGGCCGGAGAGACCCAGTACTTC. It codes for CASSVGGGRAGETQYF. Variable domain in full (rest from reference TRBV9 and TRBJ2-5): DSGVTQTPKHLITATGQRVTLRCSPRSGDLSVYWYQQSLDQGLQFLIQYYNGEERAKGNILERFSAQQFPDLHSELNLSSLELGDSALYFCASSVGGGRAGETQYFGPGTRLLVL.

The chain carries TRBV7-9 and TRBJ2-5; D remains ambiguous. This CDR3 has 13 amino acids. Germline CDR1 SEHNR, CDR2 FQNEAQ (reference sequence). V lost 5 bases to trimming and J lost 5 bases, with 12 bases between them. CDR3 region: CASSLNARETQYF. CDR3 in DNA: TGTGCCAGCAGCCTAAATGCCAGGGAGACCCAGTACTTC.

The V call is TRBV2, the J call TRBJ1-2, with D tentatively TRBD1 (5 bases). The CDR3 spans 16 residues. CDR1 is SNHLY and CDR2 is FYNNEI in the germline V gene. V lost 11 bases and J 7 bases, leaving 29 bases between the germline ends. The CDR3 is CAVSGAEGFAYGGYTF. The CDR3 nucleotides read TGTGCCGTCTCCGGCGCCGAGGGGTTCGCTTATGGTGGCTACACCTTC.

V is TRBV7-9 and J is TRBJ1-1; the match to TRBD1 covers 11 bases. Germline CDR1 reads SEHNR; CDR2 reads FQNEAQ (reference sequence). V was clipped by 3 bases and J by 2 bases; unmatched bases: 5. CDR3 length equals 16 residues. CDR3 amino acids: CASSFEGQGVNTEAFF. The CDR3 nucleotides are TGTGCCAGCAGCTTTGAGGGACAGGGGGTTAACACTGAAGCTTTCTTT.

The rearrangement joins TRBV2 to TRBJ1-5; 8 bases are shared with TRBD1. The germline gives CDR1 SNHLY, CDR2 FYNNEI. This CDR3 contains 15 residues. J gave up 5 bases and V 7 bases, and 10 bases lay outside the gene matches. The CDR3 protein is CASTPNPDRDQPQHF. The CDR3 region has the DNA TGTGCCAGCACTCCCAACCCGGACAGGGATCAGCCCCAGCATTTT. The full variable domain, completed using reference TRBV2 and TRBJ1-5, is EPEVTQTPSHQVTQMGQEVILRCVPISNHLYFYWYRQILGQKVEFLVSFYNNEISEKSEIFDDQFSVERPDGSNFTLKIRSTKLEDSAMYFCASTPNPDRDQPQHFGDGTRLSIL.

The chain has TRBV9 and TRBJ2-7; D not resolved. CDR3 length: 14 amino acids. The germline gives CDR1 SGDLS, CDR2 YYNGEE. Trimming removed 0 bases from V and 2 bases from J, with 9 bases in between. The CDR3 is CASSVGVTPYEQYF. The CDR3 nucleotides are TGTGCCAGCAGCGTAGGCGTCACCCCCTACGAGCAGTACTTC.

A remark on this clone: The same CDR3 arises from other DNA sequences in this sample as well. This CDR3 reads CSAPDQGTEAFF. CDR3 coding DNA: TGCAGCGCACCCGACCAGGGAACTGAAGCTTTCTTT. The gene calls are TRBV29-1 and TRBJ1-1; maybe TRBD1 (5 bases). Germline CDR1 and CDR2: SQVTM and ANQGSEA. V lost 7 bases and J 5 bases, leaving 14 bases between the germline ends. This CDR3 has 12 amino acids.